Below, one TCR beta chain is given with its context. The germline V gene has CDR1 SGHAT and CDR2 FQDESV (reference sequence). The junction had 10 bases not matched to a gene; V was cut back by 5 bases and J by 3 bases. The CDR3 runs to 16 residues. These data belong to a study of cytomegalovirus exposure and HLA in healthy donors. A multiplex PCR was run with 60 Vbeta primers and 13 Jbeta primers. Produced via immunoSEQ multiplex PCR; TCRdb's table is partial and in-frame only. The sample consists of more than 85,000 clones, approximately 16% of them appearing once. The sequencing input was PBMCs. This sequence originates from a female donor in good health and CMV-seronegative. V gene TRBV11-1 combines with J gene TRBJ2-7, with 10 bases identical to TRBD1. The CDR3 nucleotides read TGTGCCAGCAGCCCCGCTGACTGGACAGGGGGCTACGAGCAGTACTTC. Protein sequence: CASSPADWTGGYEQYF.